This T cell receptor (beta chain) was identified during a study of tumor-infiltrating lymphocytes in primary liver carcinoma. Study-level findings and limits: Against blood, tumors held a significantly higher top-250-clone fraction (p = 0.039).

CDR3 length: 17 residues. Germline V gives CDR1 MGHRA, CDR2 YSYEKL. About this clonotype itself: Its specificity is not known. A read error may account for a junction end that differs from germline.

Unsorted bulk tissue (about 18-32 mg) underwent RNA and DNA co-extraction. Surgical resection was used to treat these primary liver carcinoma patients. None of the patients had received treatment, and all had chronic HBV infection. Using a constant-region primer together with ProtoScript II reverse transcriptase, TCR beta cDNA was made from about 500 ng of total RNA. What produced the TCR beta libraries was three nested multiplex PCR rounds using slightly modified ARM-PCR. The first two PCR rounds used TRBV1-TRBV30 forward primers with a C-beta reverse primer, 10 to 11 cycles each. TCRdb redid the calling of the multiplex PCR reads with MiXCR, one entry per CDR3 protein. Of fewer than 85,000 distinct CDR3 sequences in the sample, about 75% are singletons; the top ten hold around 24%.

This clonotype was sampled from a man in his forties with primary liver carcinoma and hepatitis B virus infection. Sequencing used tumor-adjacent normal liver tissue. This sequence joins TRBV4-1 and TRBJ2-1, with D perhaps matching TRBD2 (6 bases). The chain's CDR3 is CASSLGLAESSYNEQFF. In nucleotides, the CDR3 is TGCGCCAGTAGCCTGGGCTTAGCGGAAAGCTCCTACAATGAGCAGTTCTTC.